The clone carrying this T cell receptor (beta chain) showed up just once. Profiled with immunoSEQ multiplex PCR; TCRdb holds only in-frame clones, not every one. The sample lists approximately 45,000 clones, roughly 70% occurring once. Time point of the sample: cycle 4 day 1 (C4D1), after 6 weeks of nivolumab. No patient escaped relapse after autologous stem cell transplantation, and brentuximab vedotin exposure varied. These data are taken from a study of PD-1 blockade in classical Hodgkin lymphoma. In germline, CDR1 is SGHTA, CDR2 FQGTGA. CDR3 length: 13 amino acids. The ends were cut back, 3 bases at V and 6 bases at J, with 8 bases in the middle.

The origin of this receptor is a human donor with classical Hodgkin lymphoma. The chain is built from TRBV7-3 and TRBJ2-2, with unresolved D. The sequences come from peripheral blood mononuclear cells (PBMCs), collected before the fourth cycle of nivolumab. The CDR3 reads CASSFQVAGELFF. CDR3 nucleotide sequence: TGTGCCAGCAGCTTCCAGGTTGCCGGGGAGCTGTTTTTT. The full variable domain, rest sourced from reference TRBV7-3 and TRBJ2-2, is GAGVSQTPSNKVTEKGKYVELRCDPISGHTALYWYRQSLGQGPEFLIYFQGTGAADDSGLPNDRFFAVRPEGSVSTLKIQRTERGDSAVYLCASSFQVAGELFFGEGSRLTVL.